What follows is one T cell receptor (beta chain) and its context. The clone's antigen remains unknown. No clone much larger than this one lies a single base away; base qualities are absent. According to the study, the label for this sample's treatment or condition signals: allogeneic hematopoietic cell transplantation with graft depleted of TCRalphabeta T cells and CD19 B cells. Transplant recipients were children who received TCRalphabeta/CD19-depleted allogeneic hematopoietic cell grafts. This specimen comes from a study of T-cell reconstitution after alpha-beta-depleted transplantation in children (dated by TCRdb to the mid-2010s). For the wider study: T-cell immune reconstitution after TCRalphabeta/CD19-depleted allogeneic hematopoietic cell transplantation in children was quantitatively tracked in the study by means of TCR repertoire profiling. Paper-wide results and their limitations: Apparently early alphabetaT-cell count recovery about two months after transplant reportedly relied on only several hundred rapidly expanded clones derived from non-depleted graft cells. The high TCRbeta diversity at day 60 in some patients was ascribed to recipient T cells and intrathymic progenitors that had survived conditioning. Over subsequent months, a decline in hyperexpanded clone frequencies was noted, and after one year, T-cell counts and TCRbeta diversity were mostly ascribed to newly produced T cells.

Library generation was performed with PCR. The instrument was an Illumina HiSeq 2500. TCR libraries were prepared with molecular barcoding, using unique molecular identifiers to normalize TCRbeta repertoire quantification. In-frame beta chains were kept once TCRdb had trimmed the public reads at Q25 with fastp and called clones with MiXCR. Rows merge per CDR3 protein into single entries with the most common DNA and genes. The sample data list hundreds of thousands of distinct CDR3 sequences, and 10% to 15% of these were observed just once. The ten largest clonotypes hold 2% to 2.5% of the sample. Based on the germline V gene, the CDR1 and CDR2 sequences are SGHVS and FQNEAQ. The trim is 0 bases for V and 1 base for J, with a gap of 12 bases between the germline ends. Counted from cysteine to phenylalanine, this CDR3 has 17 amino acids. Only the CDR3 DNA is retained, 51 bases long and in frame from the first base.

The V and J genes are TRBV7-8 and TRBJ2-2; there is no confident call for the D gene. This material consisted of PBMCs, mostly from graft donor cells, taken 360 days after TCRalphabeta/CD19-depleted stem cell transplant. The sequence was collected from a male patient younger than 18 who had a stem cell transplant for acute myeloid leukemia, so the T cells may come from the graft donor. CDR3 loop: CASSLAVKIVNTGELFF. Read as DNA, the sequence is TGTGCCAGCAGCTTAGCGGTCAAGATCGTGAACACCGGGGAGCTGTTTTTT.